This T cell receptor beta chain was identified during a study of blood T cell repertoires in COVID-19. Study context: The United States, Italy and Spain provided the acute and convalescent COVID-19 samples.

In the authors' workflow: How many nucleated cells were present was estimated from reference gene primer amplification. Sequencing was performed with immunoSEQ multiplex PCR; in TCRdb, only in-frame clones are kept and a portion is missing. V and J calls and clone size follow that table, whereas D and trimming were derived from the DNA. The sample yields approximately 320,000 clones, 87% seen once. About this clone itself: The sample has other DNA sequences that encode this CDR3 too.

The origin of this receptor is a woman aged 18-30 years who had recovered from COVID-19. The sequenced sample was PBMCs or T cells enriched from blood (not recorded which).

The CDR3 sequence: CASSLEQGNTEAFF. The CDR3 DNA sequence: TGTGCCAGCAGCTTGGAACAGGGTAACACTGAAGCTTTCTTT. The chain links TRBV5-4 to TRBJ1-1, with D possibly matching TRBD1 (6 bases). From germline, CDR1 is SGHNT and CDR2 YYREEE (reference sequence). Trimming left V 0 bases short and J 2 bases short, with 8 bases between. CDR3 size: 14 residues.